Each of the 9 T cell receptor beta chains below was sequenced from the same sample in a study of T cell repertoires in cytomegalovirus infection. Each CDR3 protein is one row after TCRdb ran MiXCR on the reads. The sample records nearly 700,000 distinct CDR3 sequences, about 30% being singletons. No antigens are known for them. Sequenced material: cultured PBMCs, taken from culture after CMV antigen stimulation. The receptor source for this set is a human donor in good health (CMV status not recorded). Some clones in this sample may be carry-over from other donors' samples.

This clonotype has just one count. This chain joins TRBV2 and TRBJ2-3; D possibly corresponds to TRBD1 (5 bases). V lost 7 bases and J lost 2, with 16 bases in between. CDR3 length equals 15 residues. Per germline, CDR1 SNHLY and CDR2 FYNNEI. The CDR3 is CASNGMSGPTDTQYF. The DNA of the CDR3 is TGTGCCAGCAATGGTATGTCAGGGCCCACAGATACGCAGTATTTT.

The chain links TRBV19 to TRBJ1-5; D is possibly TRBD1 (6 bases). Trimming took 5 bases from V and 2 from J, leaving 16 bases between them. The CDR3 runs to 16 residues. Germline V gene sequence: CDR1 LNHDA, CDR2 SQIVND (reference sequence). This CDR3 is CASSGQTLSGNQPQHF. CDR3 nucleotide sequence: TGTGCCAGTAGTGGACAGACCCTAAGTGGCAATCAGCCCCAGCATTTT.

CDR3: CASTPQREGRVTTGELFF. In DNA, the CDR3 is TGTGCCAGCACCCCACAGCGGGAGGGCCGAGTGACAACCGGGGAGCTGTTTTTT. The V call is TRBV7-9, the J call TRBJ2-2; 10 nucleotides align to TRBD2. V dropped 7 bases and J dropped 5; count of bases not matched to a gene: 16. Germline CDR1 reads SEHNR; CDR2 reads FQNEAQ (reference sequence). This CDR3 is 18 amino acids long.

The rearrangement uses TRBV29-1 and TRBJ2-1; TRBD1 might be the D (6 bases). Germline-derived CDR1 and CDR2 are SQVTM and ANQGSEA. Trimming shortened V by 0 bases and J by 6 bases, and 21 bases separated the two germline ends. The CDR3 contains 17 residues. This CDR3 is CSVEDLGSGELGNEQFF. In DNA, the CDR3 is TGCAGCGTTGAAGATCTGGGGTCAGGGGAATTAGGCAATGAGCAGTTCTTC.

The CDR3 protein is CASSRVGGRQTQYF. CDR3 coding DNA: TGCGCCAGCAGCCGCGTGGGGGGCAGGCAGACCCAGTACTTC. V and J are TRBV4-1 and TRBJ2-5; the D call may be TRBD1 or TRBD2 (6 bases each). Trimming left V 4 bases short and J 6 bases short, with 15 bases between. This CDR3 is built from 14 residues. Germline CDR1 reads MGHRA; CDR2 reads YSYEKL.

The chain uses TRBV2 and TRBJ2-1; D is undetermined. This CDR3 region has 14 residues. Germline assignment: CDR1 SNHLY and CDR2 FYNNEI. V lost 2 bases, J lost 5 bases, and 10 bases lay in between. The CDR3 region is CASSENQWHNEQFF. Here the CDR3 DNA reads TGTGCCAGCAGTGAAAACCAGTGGCACAATGAGCAGTTCTTC.

The J gene is TRBJ2-2, the V gene TRBV2; D may be TRBD1 (5 bases). The CDR3 contains 15 residues. Germline values: CDR1 SNHLY, CDR2 FYNNEI. V was clipped by 2 bases and J by 8 bases, with 15 bases between them. CDR3 DNA: TGTGCCAGCAGTGAATCCTTTATGCAGGGAGGGGAGCTGTTTTTT. It is translated as CASSESFMQGGELFF.

The sample holds many counts of this clonotype. The chain links TRBV7-2 to TRBJ2-7, with 8 positions matching TRBD1. The CDR3 covers 15 residues. Germline V gene data show CDR1 as SGHTA and CDR2 as FQGNSA. Trimming cost V 4 bases and J 4 bases; bases outside gene matches: 9. CDR3 sequence (DNA): TGTGCCAGCAGCTCCCCCGGACAGGGCAGGTACGAGCAGTACTTC. It translates to CASSSPGQGRYEQYF.

The chain carries TRBV15 and TRBJ1-5; TRBD1 is a possible D gene (5 bases). The length of the CDR3 is 15 residues. Trimming shortened V by 0 bases and J by 5 bases, and 11 bases separated the two germline ends. CDR1 and CDR2 (germline): LNHNV, YYDKDF (reference sequence). DNA for the CDR3: TGTGCCACCAGCAGAGACACAGGAACCTATCAGCCCCAGCATTTT. Translation gives CATSRDTGTYQPQHF.